This TCR beta chain was sequenced for a study of blood T cells in healthy people across ages. Germline-derived CDR1 and CDR2 are ENHRY and SYGVKD. The CDR3 runs 11 residues. V was shortened by 8 bases and J by 7 bases, with 9 bases between the two germline ends. A second roughly 6 to 12 cycle PCR used barcoded and J-beta primers. TCRdb ran MiXCR on the 5' RACE reads and lists one entry per CDR3 protein. This sample has around 1,000,000 distinct CDR3 sequences; 20% to 25% occur once, and the top ten carry around 0.75%. This clonotype was seen only a few times. Every donor contributed roughly 10 milliliters of peripheral blood by blood draw. This sample also appeared in a second study, on T cells of mothers and their children.

The source is a girl aged 2 to 9 in good health. The source material was blood. The rearrangement joins TRBV10-3 to TRBJ2-1; D remains unclear. CDR3 amino acids: CAIDTGNEQFF. The CDR3 nucleotides are TGTGCCATCGATACCGGGAATGAGCAGTTCTTC.